This entry features one TCR beta chain sequence. This specimen belongs to a study of chemoradiotherapy in HPV16-positive cancers. The repertoire was sequenced with immunoSEQ multiplex PCR; TCRdb's copy has only in-frame clones and lacks some. The data hold some 2,100 clones, with 75% to 90% observed a single time. Over chemoradiotherapy, repertoires were sampled more than once. Trimming cost V 3 bases and J 5 bases, with 7 bases left between them. Germline CDR1 is GTSNPN and CDR2 is SVGIG (reference sequence). The length of the CDR3 is 11 residues. The receptor's source is a human donor with HPV-associated anogenital cancer. The sample consisted of tumor tissue, taken from a patient who underwent chemoradiotherapy. The V gene is TRBV30, the J gene TRBJ2-5; D not resolved. The CDR3 DNA reads TGTGCCTGGAGCCAGGCCGAGACCCAGTACTTC. Translated, it gives CAWSQAETQYF.